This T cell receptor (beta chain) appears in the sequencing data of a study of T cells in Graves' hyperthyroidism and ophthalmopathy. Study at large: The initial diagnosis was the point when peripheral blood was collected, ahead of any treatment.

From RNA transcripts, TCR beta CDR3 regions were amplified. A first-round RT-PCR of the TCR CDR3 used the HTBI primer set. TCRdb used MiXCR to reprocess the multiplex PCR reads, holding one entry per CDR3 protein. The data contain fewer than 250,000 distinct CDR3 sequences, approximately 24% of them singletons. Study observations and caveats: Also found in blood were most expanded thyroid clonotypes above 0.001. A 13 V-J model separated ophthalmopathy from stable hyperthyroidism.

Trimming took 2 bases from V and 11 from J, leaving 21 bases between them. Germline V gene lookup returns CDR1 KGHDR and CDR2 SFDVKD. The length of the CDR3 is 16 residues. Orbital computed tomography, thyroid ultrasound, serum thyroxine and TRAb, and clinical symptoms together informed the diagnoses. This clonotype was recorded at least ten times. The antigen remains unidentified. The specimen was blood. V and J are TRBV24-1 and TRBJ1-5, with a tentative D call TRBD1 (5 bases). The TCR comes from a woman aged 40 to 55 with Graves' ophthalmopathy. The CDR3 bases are TGTGCCACCAGTGATTATGGGCAGGGAGGGTTGGGGACCCAGCATTTT. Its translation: CATSDYGQGGLGTQHF.